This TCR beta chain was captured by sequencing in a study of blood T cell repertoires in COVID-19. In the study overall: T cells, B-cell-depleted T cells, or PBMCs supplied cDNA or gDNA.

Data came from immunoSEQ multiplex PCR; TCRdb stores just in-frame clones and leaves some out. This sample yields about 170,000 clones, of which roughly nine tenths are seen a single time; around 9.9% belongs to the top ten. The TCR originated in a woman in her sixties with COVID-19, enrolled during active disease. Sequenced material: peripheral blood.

The CDR3 spells CASHYRGVGYGYTF. DNA of the CDR3: TGTGCCAGCCACTACAGGGGCGTCGGCTATGGCTACACCTTC. The rearrangement links TRBV6-5 to TRBJ1-2; 7 bases match TRBD1. There are 14 residues in the CDR3. Trimming at V came to 8 bases and at J to 4 bases, leaving 10 bases not matched to a gene. CDR1 and CDR2 (germline): MNHEY, SVGAGI.